One sample yielded the 10 T cell receptor beta chains listed below, sequenced in a study of patients and donors after allogeneic stem cell transplantation. TCRdb re-analysed the RT-PCR reads in MiXCR, keeping a single row per CDR3 protein. The sample holds 900,000 to 1,000,000 distinct CDR3 sequences, 15% to 20% seen once. Specimen: blood, either unsorted or a sorted T cell fraction (not recorded which). These receptors originate from a human donor who was either an allogeneic HSCT recipient or a stem cell or donor lymphocyte infusion donor (not recorded which). It is not recorded whose cells these are; they may come from a transplant donor.

The V call is TRBV27, the J call TRBJ1-1, with 7 bases that match TRBD1. Per germline, CDR1 MNHEY and CDR2 SMNVEV (reference sequence). This CDR3 region has 13 residues. J gave up 10 bases and V 6 bases, and 11 bases lay outside the gene matches. The CDR3 DNA sequence: TGTGCCAGCAGAGACAGGGACGTCACCGGAGCTTTCTTT. It codes for CASRDRDVTGAFF.

This rearrangement joins TRBV6-5 to TRBJ1-1, with D maybe TRBD1 (6 bases). The CDR3 covers 14 residues. V was clipped by 4 bases and J by 2 bases, with 11 bases between them. Germline loops: CDR1 MNHEY, CDR2 SVGAGI. The CDR3 DNA follows: TGTGCCAGCAGTTTTCCGGGACAAAACACTGAAGCTTTCTTT. Its protein product is CASSFPGQNTEAFF.

This clonotype was picked up many times. The chain recombines TRBV4-3 with TRBJ2-3; 10 nucleotides agree with TRBD2. Germline CDR1 reads LGHNA; CDR2 reads YSLEER. CDR3 length: 16 residues. V trimming: 3 bases; J trimming: 4 bases; junction bases outside the gene matches: 7. The CDR3: CASSHHSGGFADTQYF. Here the CDR3 DNA reads TGCGCCAGCAGCCACCATAGCGGGGGGTTCGCAGATACGCAGTATTTT.

This chain uses TRBV4-2 with TRBJ2-1; 11 nucleotides line up with TRBD2. This CDR3 comprises 19 residues. Germline trimming cut 2 bases from V and 6 bases from J; bases unmatched to any gene: 15. CDR1 is LGHNA and CDR2 is YNFKEQ in the germline V gene. The CDR3 nucleotides are TGTGCCAGCAGCCAACCCAGTCTCGGGAGTAGCGGGGGGGCCAATGAGCAGTTCTTC. Its translation: CASSQPSLGSSGGANEQFF.

This clonotype showed up many times. The V and J genes are TRBV12-3 or TRBV12-4 and TRBJ1-4; tentative D call: TRBD1 (6 bases). V dropped 6 bases and J dropped 5 bases, with 22 bases sitting between them. The CDR3 runs 17 residues. The CDR3 DNA reads as TGTGCCAGCAGATATTCGAAGGCCGGGACAAAGAATGAAAAACTGTTTTTT. This codes for CASRYSKAGTKNEKLFF.

This clonotype appeared a few times. The chain links TRBV6-5 to TRBJ2-2; D is unresolved. V lost 2 bases and J lost 6, with 13 bases in between. This CDR3 is 15 amino acids long. Germline CDR1 is MNHEY and CDR2 is SVGAGI. The CDR3: CASSYSPAWAGELFF. DNA of the CDR3: TGTGCCAGCAGTTACAGCCCGGCGTGGGCCGGGGAGCTGTTTTTT.

The J gene is TRBJ2-1, the V gene TRBV29-1; D gene unclear. Trimming pared 1 base from V and 9 bases from J, leaving 16 bases between. The CDR3 has 14 amino acids. Germline-derived CDR1 and CDR2 are SQVTM and ANQGSEA. CDR3 bases: TGCAGCGTTGAAGTTCGGCTCCTTAAAGGTGAGCAGTTCTTC. Amino acid sequence: CSVEVRLLKGEQFF.

The gene calls are TRBV7-9 and TRBJ2-1; no clear D gene. Germline V CDR1 and CDR2: SEHNR, FQNEAQ (reference sequence). The CDR3 contains 15 residues. V was cut by 1 base and J by 5 bases, with 12 bases left in between. The CDR3 nucleotides are TGTGCCAGCAGCTTAGGTCGAGCGACGGACAATGAGCAGTTCTTC. Amino acid sequence: CASSLGRATDNEQFF. The full variable domain, in which reference TRBV7-9 and TRBJ2-1 provide the parts outside the CDR3, is DTGVSQNPRHKITKRGQNVTFRCDPISEHNRLYWYRQTLGQGPEFLTYFQNEAQLEKSRLLSDRFSAERPKGSFSTLEIQRTEQGDSAMYLCASSLGRATDNEQFFGPGTRLTVL.

This chain connects TRBV5-1 to TRBJ2-1; D unclear. Trimming shortened V by 0 bases and J by 6 bases, and 7 bases separated the two germline ends. Germline V gene data show CDR1 as SGHRS and CDR2 as YFSETQ. CDR3 size: 13 residues. Here the CDR3 reads CASSLVESNEQFF. CDR3 in DNA: TGCGCCAGCAGCTTGGTGGAGTCCAATGAGCAGTTCTTC.

This chain's CDR3 is CASSWKGNTEAFF. The CDR3 DNA reads TGTGCCAGCAGTTGGAAGGGCAACACTGAAGCTTTCTTT. The chain uses TRBV12-3 or TRBV12-4 and TRBJ1-1; D remains unclear. Trimming removed 4 bases at V and 2 bases at J, with 8 bases between. The CDR3 runs to 13 residues.